A selection of T cell receptor beta chains follows, all from one sample in a study of blood T cell repertoires in COVID-19. Repertoires were generated with immunoSEQ multiplex PCR, while TCRdb's copy carries only in-frame clones and drops some. The sample shows about 260,000 clones, about 91% of them seen only once. Sample: PBMCs or T cells enriched from blood (not recorded which). The receptors derive from a middle-aged man who had been exposed to COVID-19. CDR3s include the opening cysteine and the closing phenylalanine or tryptophan. Fields, in order: D gene, J gene, clone size, V gene, CDR3 protein, CDR3 DNA. The D gene is left open where the match is weak. Where a row states a size, it is once, few, many or the class of an expanded clone; other rows omit it.

D: .
J: TRBJ2-2
size: .
V: TRBV14
CDR3: CASSPTLTFNTGELFF
DNA: TGTGCCAGCAGCCCTACTCTAACTTTTAACACCGGGGAGCTGTTTTTT

D: TRBD2
J: TRBJ2-3
size: .
V: TRBV5-6
CDR3: CASSPLLAVITDTQYF
DNA: TGTGCCAGCAGCCCGTTACTAGCGGTTATCACAGATACGCAGTATTTT

D: .
J: TRBJ2-1
size: .
V: TRBV30
CDR3: CAWSPFNEQFF
DNA: TGTGCCTGGAGTCCGTTCAATGAGCAGTTCTTC

D: TRBD2
J: TRBJ2-1
size: once
V: TRBV6-5
CDR3: CASSYRAGGPANEQFF
DNA: TGTGCCAGCAGTTACCGAGCGGGAGGGCCGGCCAATGAGCAGTTCTTC

D: .
J: TRBJ2-1
size: .
V: TRBV6-6
CDR3: CASHRPDGDSEQFF
DNA: TGTGCCAGCCATAGACCCGACGGAGATTCGGAGCAGTTCTTC

D: .
J: TRBJ2-1
size: .
V: TRBV7-2
CDR3: CASSLALSSYNEQFF
DNA: TGTGCCAGCAGCTTAGCGTTGAGCTCCTACAATGAGCAGTTCTTC

D: .
J: TRBJ2-1
size: once
V: TRBV6-2/TRBV6-3
CDR3: CASSYPSVSYNEQFF
DNA: TGTGCCAGCAGTTACCCTAGCGTCTCCTACAATGAGCAGTTCTTC

D: .
J: TRBJ1-1
size: .
V: TRBV7-9
CDR3: CASSLVAGFPTEAFF
DNA: TGTGCCAGCAGCTTAGTGGCAGGGTTCCCCACTGAAGCTTTCTTT

D: .
J: TRBJ1-5
size: .
V: TRBV28
CDR3: CASNLPGIRQPQHF
DNA: TGTGCCAGCAACCTCCCCGGGATACGACAGCCCCAGCATTTT

D: TRBD1
J: TRBJ1-2
size: .
V: TRBV5-4
CDR3: CASSIEDREVYGYTF
DNA: TGTGCCAGCAGCATTGAGGACAGGGAGGTCTATGGCTACACCTTC

D: TRBD2
J: TRBJ2-1
size: .
V: TRBV4-1
CDR3: CASSQGFISGSNEQFF
DNA: TGCGCCAGCAGCCAAGGGTTTATTAGCGGGAGCAATGAGCAGTTCTTC

D: .
J: TRBJ2-5
size: .
V: TRBV4-3
CDR3: CASSQRGIQRDTRGETQYF
DNA: TGCGCCAGCAGCCAAAGGGGGATTCAGCGGGACACTCGGGGAGAGACCCAGTACTTC

D: .
J: TRBJ2-3
size: .
V: TRBV28
CDR3: CASSSLSGLTDTQYF
DNA: TGTGCCAGCAGTTCCCTCTCTGGGCTAACAGATACGCAGTATTTT

D: .
J: TRBJ1-3
size: once
V: TRBV11-3
CDR3: CASSLDPSSGNTIYF
DNA: TGTGCCAGCAGCTTAGATCCCAGCTCTGGAAACACCATATATTTT

D: TRBD1
J: TRBJ1-2
size: .
V: TRBV18
CDR3: CASSPPGQGLYGYTF
DNA: TGTGCCAGCTCACCACCGGGACAGGGATTGTATGGCTACACCTTC

D: TRBD2
J: TRBJ2-7
size: .
V: TRBV28
CDR3: CASSLLGGTYEQYF
DNA: TGTGCCAGCAGTTTATTGGGGGGGACCTACGAGCAGTACTTC

D: TRBD2
J: TRBJ2-7
size: .
V: TRBV28
CDR3: CASRGGTSGAYEQYF
DNA: TGTGCCAGCAGGGGCGGGACTAGCGGTGCCTACGAGCAGTACTTC

D: .
J: TRBJ1-4
size: .
V: TRBV28
CDR3: CASSFYTRSTNEKLFF
DNA: TGTGCCAGCAGTTTTTACACCAGATCAACTAATGAAAAACTGTTTTTT

D: .
J: TRBJ2-7
size: .
V: TRBV20-1
CDR3: CSAHDYEQYF
DNA: TGCAGCGCACACGACTACGAGCAGTACTTC

D: TRBD2
J: TRBJ2-1
size: .
V: TRBV19
CDR3: CASSTLAGVPDNEQFF
DNA: TGTGCCAGTAGTACACTAGCGGGAGTGCCCGACAATGAGCAGTTCTTC

D: TRBD2
J: TRBJ2-1
size: .
V: TRBV28
CDR3: CATSLAGVSYNEQFF
DNA: TGTGCCACCTCACTAGCGGGAGTGTCCTACAATGAGCAGTTCTTC

D: .
J: TRBJ1-5
size: .
V: TRBV6-1
CDR3: CASSEGGVIGFDQPQHF
DNA: TGTGCCAGCAGTGAAGGGGGGGTCATCGGCTTTGATCAGCCCCAGCATTTT

D: .
J: TRBJ1-6
size: .
V: TRBV12-5
CDR3: CASGLEEASPLHF
DNA: TGTGCTAGTGGTTTGGAAGAGGCATCACCCCTCCACTTT

D: .
J: TRBJ2-7
size: few
V: TRBV19
CDR3: CASSYNYEQYF
DNA: TGTGCCAGTAGTTACAACTACGAGCAGTACTTC

D: TRBD1
J: TRBJ2-2
size: .
V: TRBV5-4
CDR3: CASSPSWGTGGNTGELFF
DNA: TGTGCCAGCAGCCCGTCCTGGGGGACAGGGGGGAACACCGGGGAGCTGTTTTTT

D: .
J: TRBJ1-1
size: .
V: TRBV30
CDR3: CAWTKIFTEAFF
DNA: TGTGCCTGGACTAAGATTTTCACTGAAGCTTTCTTT

D: TRBD1
J: TRBJ2-5
size: .
V: TRBV7-6
CDR3: CASSFLSTGKETQYF
DNA: TGTGCCAGCAGCTTCCTTTCGACAGGGAAGGAGACCCAGTACTTC

D: TRBD2
J: TRBJ2-2
size: .
V: TRBV4-2
CDR3: CASSQASGQTGELFF
DNA: TGTGCCAGCAGCCAAGCTAGCGGGCAGACCGGGGAGCTGTTTTTT

D: TRBD1
J: TRBJ1-1
size: .
V: TRBV2
CDR3: CASSEDRGDEAFF
DNA: TGTGCCAGCAGTGAGGACAGGGGGGATGAAGCTTTCTTT

D: .
J: TRBJ1-6
size: .
V: TRBV2
CDR3: CASSEGGGRNSPLHF
DNA: TGTGCCAGCAGTGAAGGGGGGGGAAGGAATTCACCCCTCCACTTT

D: TRBD2
J: TRBJ2-3
size: .
V: TRBV13
CDR3: CASSRLASEDTQYF
DNA: TGTGCCAGCAGCCGACTAGCAAGCGAGGATACGCAGTATTTT

D: TRBD1
J: TRBJ2-5
size: .
V: TRBV11-2
CDR3: CASSSTDRGLGGETQYF
DNA: TGTGCCAGCAGCTCAACTGACAGGGGGCTCGGGGGGGAGACCCAGTACTTC

D: .
J: TRBJ2-5
size: .
V: TRBV19
CDR3: CASSIQRGETQYF
DNA: TGTGCCAGTAGTATCCAAAGGGGGGAGACCCAGTACTTC

D: TRBD2
J: TRBJ2-1
size: .
V: TRBV27
CDR3: CASSSGTSSYNEQFF
DNA: TGTGCCAGCAGTTCCGGGACTAGTTCCTACAATGAGCAGTTCTTC

D: .
J: TRBJ1-1
size: .
V: TRBV6-1
CDR3: CASSEALLGVTEAFF
DNA: TGTGCCAGCAGTGAAGCGCTTCTAGGGGTTACTGAAGCTTTCTTT

D: .
J: TRBJ1-2
size: .
V: TRBV4-1
CDR3: CASSQASIADSNYGYTF
DNA: TGCGCCAGCAGCCAAGCTTCGATCGCGGACTCTAACTATGGCTACACCTTC

D: TRBD1
J: TRBJ1-2
size: few
V: TRBV6-5
CDR3: CASSWDRGTDGYTF
DNA: TGTGCCAGCAGTTGGGACAGGGGTACCGATGGCTACACCTTC

D: .
J: TRBJ2-7
size: .
V: TRBV21-1
CDR3: CASTPDPDNYEQYF
DNA: TGTGCCAGCACCCCGGACCCGGACAACTACGAGCAGTACTTC

D: .
J: TRBJ1-6
size: .
V: TRBV25-1
CDR3: CASSDGGGNSPLHF
DNA: TGTGCCAGCAGTGATGGGGGGGGCAATTCACCCCTCCACTTT

D: TRBD1
J: TRBJ2-2
size: .
V: TRBV7-9
CDR3: CASSPGQGANTGELFF
DNA: TGTGCCAGCAGCCCTGGACAGGGGGCGAACACCGGGGAGCTGTTTTTT

D: TRBD2
J: TRBJ2-7
size: .
V: TRBV7-9
CDR3: CASSLVGLAGGPREQYF
DNA: TGTGCCAGCAGCTTAGTGGGACTAGCGGGAGGGCCGAGGGAGCAGTACTTC